The 32 T cell receptor beta chains listed next were all sequenced from one sample in a study of early T cells in non-severe SARS-CoV-2 infection (dated by TCRdb to the early 2020s). The library relied on 5' RACE. Sequencer: NextSeq 500. The public reads were quality trimmed at Q25 with fastp and then assembled into clones with MiXCR by TCRdb, keeping productive beta chains. Each CDR3 protein gets just one entry, which takes the most common genes and DNA from the rows behind it. Within this sample are roughly 40,000 distinct CDR3 sequences, with approximately 6.9% of them counted one time only. The ten most abundant clones make up 4% to 5.5% of the sample. The sample consisted of whole blood. The receptors come from an adult who was a healthcare worker with PCR-confirmed SARS-CoV-2 infection or an uninfected control (not recorded which).

The chain recombines TRBV7-9 with TRBJ1-6; 8 bases are shared with TRBD1. The CDR3 is 14 residues long. V shed 5 bases and J 8 bases; nucleotides not matched to a gene: 5. CDR1 SEHNR and CDR2 FQNEAQ come from the germline V gene (reference sequence). The CDR3 coding sequence is TGTGCCAGCAGCACGGACAGGGTCCATTCACCCCTCCACTTT. It codes for CASSTDRVHSPLHF.

This clonotype occurred a few times. The rearrangement links TRBV5-6 to TRBJ1-5, with TRBD1 matching 10 bases. CDR3 length equals 19 residues. Unmatched junction bases numbered 14, after V lost 4 bases and J lost 1 base. The germline V gene has CDR1 SGHDT and CDR2 YYEEEE. This CDR3 reads CASSRGPGQGPSSNQPQHF. Written as DNA, the CDR3 is TGTGCCAGCAGCCGAGGGCCGGGACAGGGGCCGTCGAGCAATCAGCCCCAGCATTTT.

This clonotype has just a few counts. The gene calls are TRBV6-6 and TRBJ1-3; TRBD1 matches at 7 bases. The CDR3 totals 15 residues. Germline V gives CDR1 MNHNY, CDR2 SVGAGI (reference sequence). Trimming cost V 4 bases and J 0 bases; bases outside gene matches: 3. CDR3 loop: CASSLGTASGNTIYF. In DNA, the CDR3 is TGTGCCAGCAGTTTGGGGACAGCCTCTGGAAACACCATATATTTT.

A few counts support this clonotype. V gene TRBV18 combines with J gene TRBJ2-7; TRBD2 matches 8 bases. CDR3 length equals 13 residues. Germline CDR1 KGHSH, CDR2 LQKENI. V dropped 6 bases and J dropped 3; count of bases not matched to a gene: 4. The CDR3 region has the DNA TGTGCCAGCTCGGCTACTAGCGGCTACGAGCAGTACTTC. Translation: CASSATSGYEQYF.

Judged by abundance, this clonotype is large. The rearrangement joins TRBV20-1 to TRBJ2-5; unclear D gene. The CDR3 extends over 14 amino acids. Germline CDR1 reads DFQATT; CDR2 reads SNEGSKA (reference sequence). Trimming removed 0 bases at V and 3 bases at J, with 11 bases between. CDR3 protein: CSARDYMRKETQYF. The CDR3 DNA is TGCAGTGCTAGAGATTATATGAGAAAAGAGACCCAGTACTTC.

V usage is TRBV6-1 and J usage is TRBJ2-3, with 9 bases aligning to TRBD2. V was clipped by 5 bases and J by 5 bases; unmatched bases: 11. This CDR3 comprises 16 residues. In germline, CDR1 is MNHNS, CDR2 SASEGT. The CDR3 protein is CASSSLGGGAVDTQYF. The CDR3 region has the DNA TGTGCCAGCAGTTCCCTGGGCGGGGGGGCTGTAGATACGCAGTATTTT.

This clonotype was recorded at least ten times. This chain connects TRBV12-3 or TRBV12-4 to TRBJ2-5, with D possibly matching TRBD2 (6 bases). The V end lost 1 base, the J end lost 1 base, and 7 bases lay between the germline ends. The CDR3 totals 14 residues. CDR3 bases: TGTGCCAGCAGTTTAGAACTAGCCCAAGAGACCCAGTACTTC. This translates into CASSLELAQETQYF.

In its sample, this clonotype was seen many times. V usage is TRBV27 and J usage is TRBJ1-5; D gene unclear. The ends were cut back, 2 bases at V and 0 bases at J, with 8 bases in the middle. In germline, CDR1 is MNHEY, CDR2 SMNVEV (reference sequence). This CDR3 is 15 amino acids long. In nucleotides, the CDR3 is TGTGCCAGCAGTTTAGACGGCTATAGCAATCAGCCCCAGCATTTT. Translating gives CASSLDGYSNQPQHF.

There are a few counts of this clonotype. The chain employs TRBV11-3 and TRBJ2-1; weak D call: TRBD1 (6 bases). CDR3 length: 15 residues. CDR1 is SGHNT, CDR2 YENEEA, per germline. V lost 5 bases, J lost 0 bases, and 11 bases lay in between. The CDR3 DNA is TGTGCCAGCAGCAAGCGCAGGGGCTCCTACAATGAGCAGTTCTTC. As protein: CASSKRRGSYNEQFF.

This clonotype was counted at least ten times. The V call is TRBV13, the J call TRBJ2-7, with D unclear. The CDR3 spans 12 residues. V shed 3 bases and J shed 3 bases, with 6 bases lying between them. Germline CDR1 and CDR2: PRHDT and FYEKMQ (reference sequence). Written as DNA, the CDR3 is TGTGCCAGCAGCTTCCTCGGCTACGAGCAGTACTTC. Translated, it gives CASSFLGYEQYF.

The table lists this clonotype with many counts. The rearrangement joins TRBV2 to TRBJ2-7; perhaps TRBD1 as D (6 bases). The CDR3 has 13 amino acids. Germline CDR1 reads SNHLY; CDR2 reads FYNNEI. Trimming took 7 bases from V and 2 from J, leaving 12 bases between them. This chain's CDR3 is CASKTGEPYEQYF. The DNA for the CDR3 is TGTGCCAGCAAGACAGGCGAGCCCTACGAGCAGTACTTC.

In its sample, this clonotype was seen many times. The genes are TRBV2 and TRBJ2-5; TRBD2 might be the D (6 bases). Germline CDR1 reads SNHLY; CDR2 reads FYNNEI. The CDR3 is 12 amino acids. Trimming removed 1 base at V and 9 bases at J, with 9 bases between. DNA for the CDR3: TGTGCCAGCAGTGAAGGCCCGGGGGCCCAGTACTTC. Residues: CASSEGPGAQYF.

This clonotype was detected ten times or more. The chain's CDR3 is CASRPTELYEQYF. The CDR3 region has the DNA TGTGCCAGCAGACCGACGGAGCTCTACGAGCAGTACTTC. The chain couples TRBV27 to TRBJ2-7; D gene unclear. Trimming pared 6 bases from V and 3 bases from J, leaving 12 bases between. Germline lookup yields CDR1 MNHEY and CDR2 SMNVEV (reference sequence). CDR3 size: 13 residues.

Worth noting for this clonotype: Because the CDR3's place on the DNA is in doubt, the DNA is left out and the CDR3 is given as listed by TCRdb. CDR3 residues: CSARERDSRESNENCFF. V is TRBV20-1 and J is TRBJ1-4; the DNA was not used to check the table's D call, TRBD1. Termini included, the CDR3 measures 17 amino acids. Looked up from germline, CDR1 is DFQATT and CDR2 is SNEGSKA (reference sequence).

The chain has TRBV6-2 or TRBV6-3 and TRBJ2-7; D tentatively reads TRBD1 or TRBD2 (5 bases each). V was shortened by 2 bases and J by 1 base, with 18 bases between the two germline ends. The CDR3 loop spans 17 amino acids. Looked up from germline, CDR1 is MNHEY and CDR2 is SVGEGT. The CDR3 coding sequence is TGTGCCAGCAGTTACAAGTTGGGGGAAGACTATTCCTACGAGCAGTACTTC. This gives the protein CASSYKLGEDYSYEQYF.

This CDR3 is CASSSAAGGNEQYF. CDR3 nucleotides: TGTGCCAGCAGTTCCGCCGCGGGGGGCAACGAGCAGTACTTC. The V call is TRBV3-1, the J call TRBJ2-7, with TRBD2 identical over 8 bases. From germline, CDR1 is LGHDT and CDR2 YNNKEL (reference sequence). V dropped 6 bases and J dropped 5; count of bases not matched to a gene: 9. CDR3 length: 14 residues.

The genes are TRBV20-1 and TRBJ2-3; 10 nucleotides align to TRBD2. CDR3 length: 14 residues. J lost 6 bases, V lost 6 bases, and 9 bases had no gene match. CDR1 and CDR2 (germline): DFQATT, SNEGSKA (reference sequence). CDR3 protein: CSAELAGSRDTQYF. The CDR3 DNA reads as TGCAGTGCCGAACTAGCGGGGTCGAGGGATACGCAGTATTTT.

This clonotype has a count of ten or more. The chain employs TRBV5-1 and TRBJ1-1; weak D call: TRBD1 (5 bases). CDR1 SGHRS and CDR2 YFSETQ come from the germline V gene. Trimming pared 5 bases from V and 1 base from J, leaving 15 bases between. This CDR3 is built from 15 residues. The chain's CDR3 is CASRPGPPGNTEAFF. The CDR3 DNA follows: TGCGCCAGCAGGCCGGGACCCCCTGGGAACACTGAAGCTTTCTTT.

This clonotype has only a few counts. Its ends do not fully match the called genes, so a read error is possible. CDR3 region: CASGFLSGAAEAFF. DNA of the CDR3: TGTGCCAGCGGTTTTCTCTCGGGGGCAGCTGAAGCTTTCTTT. This chain links TRBV12-3 or TRBV12-4 with TRBJ1-1, with TRBD1 as a possible D gene (6 bases). This CDR3 contains 14 residues.

The chain has TRBV3-1 and TRBJ1-2; TRBD1 matches 9 bases. The CDR3 has 15 residues. V shed 2 bases, J shed 5 bases, and the junction held 6 bases outside the gene matches. CDR1 is LGHDT and CDR2 is YNNKEL in the germline V gene (reference sequence). CDR3 sequence: CASSQTPTGGYGYTF. The CDR3 DNA follows: TGTGCCAGCAGCCAAACCCCGACAGGGGGTTATGGCTACACCTTC.

The J gene is TRBJ1-6, the V gene TRBV5-6, with TRBD1 matching over 11 bases. Germline V gene lookup returns CDR1 SGHDT and CDR2 YYEEEE. This CDR3 has 17 amino acids. V lost 4 bases, J lost 9 bases, and 12 bases stayed unmatched. The CDR3 bases are TGTGCCAGCAGCACCACCGGGACAGGGGGAATTGGTTCACCCCTCCACTTT. Translated: CASSTTGTGGIGSPLHF.

This clonotype has at least ten counts. One end of the junction varies from germline; a read error may be responsible. This rearrangement joins TRBV5-5 to TRBJ2-1; the D gene is possibly TRBD1 (6 bases). There are 13 residues in the CDR3. Germline-derived CDR1 and CDR2 are SGHKS and YYEKEE (reference sequence). The CDR3 nucleotides read TGTGCCAGCAGTTTACGACAGGCCTATGAGCGGTTCTTC. Amino acids: CASSLRQAYERFF.

The CDR3 DNA sequence: TGTGCCAGTAGTCAAAAGGGAGGGAACGAGCAGTACTTC. Translated, it gives CASSQKGGNEQYF. This chain links TRBV19 with TRBJ2-7; TRBD2 matches 7 bases. This CDR3 has 13 residues. Germline V CDR1 and CDR2: LNHDA, SQIVND (reference sequence). The V segment lost 5 bases and the J segment 5 bases; nucleotides outside the gene matches: 6.

This clonotype was counted at least ten times. V gene TRBV12-3 or TRBV12-4 combines with J gene TRBJ1-5; D remains unclear. This CDR3 comprises 13 residues. V dropped 5 bases and J dropped 4 bases, with 9 bases sitting between them. CDR3 DNA sequence: TGTGCCAGCAGTCAAACGGTTAATCAGCCCCAGCATTTT. Translated: CASSQTVNQPQHF.

This clonotype was seen at least ten times. The gene calls are TRBV4-2 and TRBJ2-4; the D gene could be TRBD1 or TRBD2 (5 bases each). Looked up from germline, CDR1 is LGHNA and CDR2 is YNFKEQ. The CDR3 runs to 13 residues. V dropped 0 bases and J dropped 9 bases, with 9 bases sitting between them. DNA for the CDR3: TGTGCCAGCAGCCAAGACCGGGGCCCCATTCAGTACTTC. Residues: CASSQDRGPIQYF.

The chain links TRBV3-1 to TRBJ2-3; 7 bases line up with TRBD2. This CDR3 has 14 amino acids. Germline V CDR1 and CDR2: LGHDT, YNNKEL (reference sequence). After removal of 4 bases from V and 4 bases from J, the junction contained 5 bases not matched to a gene. The CDR3 is CASSPRLAADTQYF. The DNA of the CDR3 is TGTGCCAGCAGCCCAAGACTAGCAGCAGATACGCAGTATTTT.

Comments on this clonotype: Sequence at one end of the junction differs from germline and may be a read error. The rearrangement links TRBV5-1 to TRBJ2-6; no firm D call. Per germline, CDR1 SGHRS and CDR2 YFSETQ. The CDR3 loop spans 13 amino acids. The CDR3, as DNA: TGCGCCAGCAGCCTCACTGGGGTCAACGTCCTGACTTTC. Amino acids: CASSLTGVNVLTF. The whole variable domain, filled in from reference TRBV5-1 and TRBJ2-6, reads KAGVTQTPRYLIKTRGQQVTLSCSPISGHRSVSWYQQTPGQGLQFLFEYFSETQRNKGNFPGRFSGRQFSNSRSEMNVSTLELGDSALYLCASSLTGVNVLTFGAGSRLTVL.

This clonotype has ten or more counts. The chain links TRBV29-1 to TRBJ2-7; 12 bases are shared with TRBD2. The CDR3 covers 18 residues. V was clipped by 6 bases and J by 0 bases; unmatched bases: 15. CDR1 and CDR2 (germline): SQVTM, ANQGSEA. Written as DNA, the CDR3 is TGCAGCGTCCGATGGGCTAGCGGGGGGGCCGGAAGCTCCTACGAGCAGTACTTC. As protein: CSVRWASGGAGSSYEQYF.

This clonotype was seen more than once but under ten times. V and J are TRBV20-1 and TRBJ1-1; 9 positions match TRBD1. Germline assignment: CDR1 DFQATT and CDR2 SNEGSKA (reference sequence). V dropped 5 bases and J dropped 1; count of bases not matched to a gene: 20. This CDR3 spans 19 amino acids. DNA of the CDR3: TGCAGTGCTCCGAAGTGGGGACAGGGAGGGGGATTTGAGAACACTGAAGCTTTCTTT. Its translation is CSAPKWGQGGGFENTEAFF.

This clonotype has ten or more counts. This rearrangement joins TRBV4-2 to TRBJ2-5; tentative D call: TRBD2 (6 bases). The CDR3 runs 13 residues. CDR1 and CDR2 (germline): LGHNA, YNFKEQ. Trimming took off 1 base at V and 3 bases at J, with 6 bases between the two ends. CDR3 bases: TGTGCCAGCAGCCAAGGCGGGGAAGAGACCCAGTACTTC. The encoded protein is CASSQGGEETQYF.

In its sample, this clonotype was seen many times. The rearrangement uses TRBV7-2 and TRBJ2-5; 8 bases are a match to TRBD2. CDR3 length: 17 amino acids. The V gene end was trimmed by 2 bases and the J gene end by 2 bases; junction bases not matched to a gene: 10. From germline, CDR1 is SGHTA and CDR2 FQGNSA. The CDR3 is CASSLRERGRLQETQYF. The CDR3 DNA reads TGTGCCAGCAGCTTACGGGAGCGGGGGCGGCTACAAGAGACCCAGTACTTC.

In its sample, this clonotype was seen many times. The chain employs TRBV7-6 and TRBJ2-1; TRBD2 agrees at 10 bases. Per the germline V gene, CDR1 is SGHVS and CDR2 is FNYEAQ. The CDR3 has 14 residues. The J segment lost 4 bases and the V segment lost 5 bases, leaving 2 bases of the junction unmatched. CDR3 coding DNA: TGTGCCAGCAGCCCGGGACTAGCGTACAATGAGCAGTTCTTC. Translating it yields CASSPGLAYNEQFF.